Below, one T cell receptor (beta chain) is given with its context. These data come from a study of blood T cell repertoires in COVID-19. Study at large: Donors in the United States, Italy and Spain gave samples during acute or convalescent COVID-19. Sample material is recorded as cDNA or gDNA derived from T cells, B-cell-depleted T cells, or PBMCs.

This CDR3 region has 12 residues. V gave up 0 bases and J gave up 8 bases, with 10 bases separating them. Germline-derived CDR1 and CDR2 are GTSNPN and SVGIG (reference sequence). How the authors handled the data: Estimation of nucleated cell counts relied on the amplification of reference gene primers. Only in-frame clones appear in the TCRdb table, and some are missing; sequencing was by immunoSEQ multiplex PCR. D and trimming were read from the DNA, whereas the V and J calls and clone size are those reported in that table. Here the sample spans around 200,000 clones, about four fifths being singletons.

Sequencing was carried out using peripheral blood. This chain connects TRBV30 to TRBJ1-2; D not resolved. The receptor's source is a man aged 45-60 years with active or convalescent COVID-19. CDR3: CAWSVGREGYTF. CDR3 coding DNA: TGTGCCTGGAGTGTAGGGAGGGAAGGCTACACCTTC.